Listed here are 9 T cell receptor beta chains from one sample, sequenced in a study of T cells in localized non-small cell lung cancer. The protocol was immunoSEQ multiplex PCR, while the TCRdb copy is restricted to in-frame clones and leaves out a portion. Among about 74,000 clones, 65% to 85% were seen once, and the ten largest hold around 1.3%. The sample here was peripheral blood, taken before any cancer treatment. The receptors were gathered from a female donor older than 55 with stage I lung adenocarcinoma.

This chain joins TRBV5-4 and TRBJ1-2, with D uncertain. Between the trimmed V and J ends, which lost 4 bases and 0 bases, there was a span of 7 bases. The CDR3 runs to 13 residues. CDR1 is SGHNT, CDR2 YYREEE, per germline (reference sequence). CDR3 loop: CASSRTPNYGYTF. The DNA for the CDR3 is TGTGCCAGCAGCCGGACGCCTAACTATGGCTACACCTTC.

The chain links TRBV18 to TRBJ2-4, with D perhaps TRBD1 or TRBD2 (7 bases each). The V gene's germline CDR1 is KGHSH and CDR2 LQKENI. This CDR3 has 15 residues. The V end lost 5 bases, the J end lost 3 bases, and 14 bases lay between the germline ends. The CDR3 bases are TGTGCCAGCTCATCCACAGGGGAGGGCAAAAACATTCAGTACTTC. Amino acids: CASSSTGEGKNIQYF. Filled out from reference TRBV18 and TRBJ2-4, the complete variable domain reads NAGVMQNPRHLVRRRGQEARLRCSPMKGHSHVYWYRQLPEEGLKFMVYLQKENIIDESGMPKERFSAEFPKEGPSILRIQQVVRGDSAAYFCASSSTGEGKNIQYFGAGTRLSVL.

The chain employs TRBV4-3 and TRBJ2-5; 10 bases line up with TRBD2. With V trimmed by 1 base and J by 5 bases, 10 bases remained unmatched. The V gene's germline CDR1 is LGHNA and CDR2 YSLEER. The CDR3 runs 17 residues. CDR3 amino acids: CASSQGAGTSEGETQYF. In DNA, the CDR3 is TGCGCCAGCAGCCAAGGGGCAGGGACTAGCGAGGGGGAGACCCAGTACTTC.

CDR3 sequence: CASSYQTADTQYF. DNA of the CDR3: TGTGCCAGCAGTTACCAGACAGCAGATACGCAGTATTTT. This rearrangement joins TRBV27 to TRBJ2-3, with D possibly being TRBD1 (5 bases). Trimming took 4 bases from V and 4 from J, leaving 9 bases between them. CDR3 size: 13 residues. CDR1 and CDR2 (germline): MNHEY, SMNVEV (reference sequence).

CDR3: CASSQGLAGVEQYF. The CDR3 nucleotides read TGCGCCAGCAGCCAAGGACTAGCGGGCGTCGAGCAGTACTTC. J is TRBJ2-7 and V is TRBV5-1; 11 nucleotides match TRBD2. The CDR3 consists of 14 residues. The V segment lost 4 bases and the J segment 6 bases; nucleotides outside the gene matches: 6. Germline V lookup: CDR1 SGHRS, CDR2 YFSETQ. Together with reference TRBV5-1 and TRBJ2-7, the CDR3 gives the full variable domain: KAGVTQTPRYLIKTRGQQVTLSCSPISGHRSVSWYQQTPGQGLQFLFEYFSETQRNKGNFPGRFSGRQFSNSRSEMNVSTLELGDSALYLCASSQGLAGVEQYFGPGTRLTVT.

The chain combines TRBV28 with TRBJ1-3, with D possibly being TRBD1 (5 bases). There are 13 residues in the CDR3. The germline V gene has CDR1 MDHEN and CDR2 SYDVKM. The V and J ends lost 3 bases and 7 bases respectively, with 10 bases between them. CDR3 loop: CASSFGARNTIYF. CDR3 sequence (DNA): TGTGCCAGCAGTTTCGGGGCTCGGAACACCATATATTTT.

This clone was observed a few times. The chain is built from TRBV5-1 and TRBJ2-1; weak D call: TRBD2 (6 bases). Trimming took off 5 bases at V and 2 bases at J, with 11 bases between the two ends. The CDR3 extends over 14 amino acids. Germline V gene lookup returns CDR1 SGHRS and CDR2 YFSETQ. CDR3: CASRESGAYNEQFF. CDR3 DNA: TGCGCCAGCAGGGAGTCGGGGGCCTACAATGAGCAGTTCTTC.

This clone was seen more than once but under ten times. This sequence joins TRBV23-1 and TRBJ1-2; 7 nucleotides agree with TRBD1. TRBV23-1 is identified as an open reading frame with a role that is uncertain. V dropped 0 bases and J dropped 4; count of bases not matched to a gene: 14. There are 18 residues in the CDR3. The CDR3 reads CASSQSRRRQGNAYGYTF. CDR3 DNA: TGCGCCAGCAGTCAATCGAGGAGAAGACAGGGTAACGCCTATGGCTACACCTTC.

The V call is TRBV28, the J call TRBJ2-7; 7 nucleotides align to TRBD1. The CDR3 contains 14 residues. Germline V gives CDR1 MDHEN, CDR2 SYDVKM. The J segment lost 3 bases and the V segment lost 3 bases, leaving 5 bases of the junction unmatched. As DNA, the CDR3 is TGTGCCAGCAGTTTTGCAGGGGGTGTCTACGAGCAGTACTTC. Its translation is CASSFAGGVYEQYF.